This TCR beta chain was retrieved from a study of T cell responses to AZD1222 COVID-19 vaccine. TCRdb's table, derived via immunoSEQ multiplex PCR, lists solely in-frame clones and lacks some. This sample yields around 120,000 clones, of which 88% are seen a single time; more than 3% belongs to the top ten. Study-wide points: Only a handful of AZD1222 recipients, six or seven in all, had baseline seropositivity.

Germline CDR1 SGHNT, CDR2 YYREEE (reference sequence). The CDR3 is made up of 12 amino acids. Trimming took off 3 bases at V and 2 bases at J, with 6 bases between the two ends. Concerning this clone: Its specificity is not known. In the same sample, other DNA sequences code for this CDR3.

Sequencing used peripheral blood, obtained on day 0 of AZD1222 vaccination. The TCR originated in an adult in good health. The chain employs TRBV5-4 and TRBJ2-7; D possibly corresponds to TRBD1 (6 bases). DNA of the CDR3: TGTGCCAGCAGCTCAGGGGCCTACGAGCAGTACTTC. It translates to CASSSGAYEQYF.